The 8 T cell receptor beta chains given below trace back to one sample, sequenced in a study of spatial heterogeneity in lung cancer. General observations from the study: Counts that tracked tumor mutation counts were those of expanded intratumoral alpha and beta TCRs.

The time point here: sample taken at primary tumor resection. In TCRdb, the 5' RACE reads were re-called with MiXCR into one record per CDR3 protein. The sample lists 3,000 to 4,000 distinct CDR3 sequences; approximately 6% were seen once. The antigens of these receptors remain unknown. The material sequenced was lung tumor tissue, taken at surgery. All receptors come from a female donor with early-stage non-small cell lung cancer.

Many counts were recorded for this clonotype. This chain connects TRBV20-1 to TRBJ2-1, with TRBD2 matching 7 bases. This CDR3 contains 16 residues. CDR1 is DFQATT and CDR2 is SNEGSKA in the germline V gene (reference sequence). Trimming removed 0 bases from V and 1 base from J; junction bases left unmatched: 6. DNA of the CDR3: TGCAGTGCTAGAGATGCTAGCGGAACTTCCTACAATGAGCAGTTCTTC. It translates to CSARDASGTSYNEQFF.

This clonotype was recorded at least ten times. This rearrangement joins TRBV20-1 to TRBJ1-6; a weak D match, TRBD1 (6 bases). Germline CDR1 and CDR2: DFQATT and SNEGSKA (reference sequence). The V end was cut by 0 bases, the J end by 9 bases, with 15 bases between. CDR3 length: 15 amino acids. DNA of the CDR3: TGCAGTGCTAGAGATCTGAGGGGGGGCGGTTCACCCCTCCACTTT. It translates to CSARDLRGGGSPLHF.

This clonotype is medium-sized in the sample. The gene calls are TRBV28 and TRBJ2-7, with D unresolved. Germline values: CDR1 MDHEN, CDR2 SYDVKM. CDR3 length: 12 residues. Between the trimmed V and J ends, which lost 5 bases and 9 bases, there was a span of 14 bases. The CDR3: CASSDGIRGQYF. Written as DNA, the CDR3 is TGTGCCAGCAGTGACGGTATCCGAGGGCAGTACTTC.

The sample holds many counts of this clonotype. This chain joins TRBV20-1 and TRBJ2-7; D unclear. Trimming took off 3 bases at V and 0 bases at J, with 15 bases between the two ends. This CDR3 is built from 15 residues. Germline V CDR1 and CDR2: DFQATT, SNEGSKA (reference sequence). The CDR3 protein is CSASPALTSSYEQYF. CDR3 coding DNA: TGCAGTGCTAGCCCTGCCCTGACGAGCTCCTACGAGCAGTACTTC.

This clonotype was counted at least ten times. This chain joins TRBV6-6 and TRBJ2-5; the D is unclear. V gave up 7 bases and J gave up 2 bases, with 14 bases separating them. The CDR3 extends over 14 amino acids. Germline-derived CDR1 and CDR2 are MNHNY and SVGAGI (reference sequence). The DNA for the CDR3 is TGTGCCAGCAAGCTATCTGGGCAGCAAGAGACCCAGTACTTC. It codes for CASKLSGQQETQYF.

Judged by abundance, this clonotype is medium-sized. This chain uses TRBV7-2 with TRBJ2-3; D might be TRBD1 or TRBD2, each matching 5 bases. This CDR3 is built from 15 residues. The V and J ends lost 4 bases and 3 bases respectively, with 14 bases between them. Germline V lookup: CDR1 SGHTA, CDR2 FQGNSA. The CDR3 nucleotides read TGTGCCAGCAGCTCCTCCCGGGGCCCTACAGATACGCAGTATTTT. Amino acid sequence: CASSSSRGPTDTQYF.

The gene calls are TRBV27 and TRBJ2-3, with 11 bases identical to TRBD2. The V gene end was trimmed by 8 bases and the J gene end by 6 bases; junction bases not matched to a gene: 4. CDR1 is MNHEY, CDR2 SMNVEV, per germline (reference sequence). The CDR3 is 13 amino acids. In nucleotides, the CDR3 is TGTGCCAGCGGCAGGACTAGCGGGGATACGCAGTATTTT. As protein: CASGRTSGDTQYF.

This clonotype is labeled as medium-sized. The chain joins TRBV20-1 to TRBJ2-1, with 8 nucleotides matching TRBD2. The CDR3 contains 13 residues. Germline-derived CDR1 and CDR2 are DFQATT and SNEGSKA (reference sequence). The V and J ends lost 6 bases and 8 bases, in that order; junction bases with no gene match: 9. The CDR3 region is CSAKASGYHEQFF. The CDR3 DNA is TGCAGTGCCAAAGCTAGCGGGTACCATGAGCAGTTCTTC.